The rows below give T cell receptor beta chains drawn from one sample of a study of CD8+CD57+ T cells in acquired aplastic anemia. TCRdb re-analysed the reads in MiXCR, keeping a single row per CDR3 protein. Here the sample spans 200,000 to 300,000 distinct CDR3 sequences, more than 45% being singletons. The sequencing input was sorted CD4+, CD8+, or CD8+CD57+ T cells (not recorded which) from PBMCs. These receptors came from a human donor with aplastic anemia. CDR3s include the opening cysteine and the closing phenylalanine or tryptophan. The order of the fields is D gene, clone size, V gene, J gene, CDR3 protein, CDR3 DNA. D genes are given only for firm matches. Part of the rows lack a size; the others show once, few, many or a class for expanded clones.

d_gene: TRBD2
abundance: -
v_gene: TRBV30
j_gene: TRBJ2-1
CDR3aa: CAWSSETSGTYNEQFF
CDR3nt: TGTGCCTGGAGTTCAGAGACTAGCGGTACCTACAATGAGCAGTTCTTC

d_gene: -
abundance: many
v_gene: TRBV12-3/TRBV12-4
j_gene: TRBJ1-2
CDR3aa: CASSSDYGYTF
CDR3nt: TGTGCCAGCAGTTCAGACTATGGCTACACCTTC

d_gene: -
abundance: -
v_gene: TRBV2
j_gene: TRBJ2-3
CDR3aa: CASRDGADSTDTQYF
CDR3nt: TGTGCCAGCAGGGACGGGGCGGATAGCACAGATACGCAGTATTTT

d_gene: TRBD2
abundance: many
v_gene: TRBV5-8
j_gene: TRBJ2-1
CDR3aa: CASSLEVGLAYNEQFF
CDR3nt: TGTGCCAGCAGCTTGGAGGTGGGACTAGCTTACAATGAGCAGTTCTTC

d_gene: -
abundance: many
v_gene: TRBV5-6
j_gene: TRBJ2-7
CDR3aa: CASSFTSAAFREQYF
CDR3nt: TGTGCCAGCAGCTTCACGTCAGCCGCTTTTAGAGAGCAGTACTTC

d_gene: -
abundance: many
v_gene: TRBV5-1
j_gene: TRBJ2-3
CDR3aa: CASSLEVVAADTQYF
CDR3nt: TGCGCCAGCAGCTTGGAGGTCGTGGCTGCAGATACGCAGTATTTT

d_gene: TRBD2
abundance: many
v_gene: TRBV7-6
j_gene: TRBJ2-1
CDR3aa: CASSLGTSGPLAYNEQFF
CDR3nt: TGTGCCAGCAGCCTCGGGACTAGCGGACCCCTGGCCTACAATGAGCAGTTCTTC

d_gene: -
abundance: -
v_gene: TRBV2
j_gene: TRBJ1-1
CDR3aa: CASRGRTDFF
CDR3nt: TGCGCCAGCAGGGGCAGGACGGATTTCTTT

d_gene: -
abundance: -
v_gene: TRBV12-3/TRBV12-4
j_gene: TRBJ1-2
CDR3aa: CASSEASTGFGYTF
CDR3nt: TGTGCCAGCAGTGAAGCCTCTACCGGATTTGGCTACACCTTC

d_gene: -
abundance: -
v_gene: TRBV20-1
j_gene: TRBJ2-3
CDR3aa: CSARDLGEDTQYF
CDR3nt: TGCAGTGCTAGAGATCTGGGAGAAGATACGCAGTATTTT

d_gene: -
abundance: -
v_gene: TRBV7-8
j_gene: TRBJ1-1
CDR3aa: CASSQLTVPGVRAFF
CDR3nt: TGTGCCAGCAGCCAACTAACAGTCCCAGGAGTGAGAGCTTTCTTT

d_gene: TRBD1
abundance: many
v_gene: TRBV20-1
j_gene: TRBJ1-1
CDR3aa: CSARETGGTEAFF
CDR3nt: TGCAGTGCTAGAGAAACAGGGGGAACTGAAGCTTTCTTT

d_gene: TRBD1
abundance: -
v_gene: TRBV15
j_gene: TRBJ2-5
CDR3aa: CATDGQGGQETQYF
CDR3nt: TGTGCCACAGACGGACAGGGAGGCCAAGAGACCCAGTACTTC

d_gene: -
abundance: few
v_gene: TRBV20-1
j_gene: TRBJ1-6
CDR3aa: CSVDNSPLHF
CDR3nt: TGCAGCGTGGATAATTCACCCCTCCACTTT

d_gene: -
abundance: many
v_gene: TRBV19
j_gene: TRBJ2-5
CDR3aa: CASSIYPGSQETQYF
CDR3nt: TGTGCCAGTAGTATTTACCCGGGGAGCCAAGAGACCCAGTACTTC

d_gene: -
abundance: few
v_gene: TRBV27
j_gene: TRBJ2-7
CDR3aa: CASRGHEQYF
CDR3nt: TGTGCCAGCAGGGGCCACGAGCAGTACTTC

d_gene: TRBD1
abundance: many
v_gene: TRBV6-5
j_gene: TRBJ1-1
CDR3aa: CASSDGQGPRVTEAFF
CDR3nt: TGTGCCAGCAGTGACGGACAGGGCCCGAGGGTTACTGAAGCTTTCTTT

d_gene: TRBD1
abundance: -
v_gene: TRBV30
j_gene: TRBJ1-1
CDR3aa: CAWSAGTGGTEAFF
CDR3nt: TGTGCCTGGAGTGCCGGGACAGGGGGCACTGAAGCTTTCTTT

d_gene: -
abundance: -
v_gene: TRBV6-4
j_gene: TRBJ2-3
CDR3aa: CASSPGGTTDTQYF
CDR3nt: TGTGCCAGCAGCCCCGGGGGAACCACAGATACGCAGTATTTT

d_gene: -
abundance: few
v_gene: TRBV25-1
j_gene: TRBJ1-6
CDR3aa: CASSDGTRNSPLHF
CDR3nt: TGTGCCAGCAGTGACGGGACACGGAATTCACCCCTCCACTTT

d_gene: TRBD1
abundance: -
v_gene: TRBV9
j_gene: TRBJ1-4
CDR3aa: CASSPRTGAEKLFF
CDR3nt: TGTGCCAGCAGCCCAAGGACAGGGGCTGAAAAACTGTTTTTT

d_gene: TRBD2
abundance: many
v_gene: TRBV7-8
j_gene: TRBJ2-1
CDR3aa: CASSVTAGGSNEQFF
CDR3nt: TGTGCCAGCAGCGTTACAGCGGGGGGGTCGAATGAGCAGTTCTTC

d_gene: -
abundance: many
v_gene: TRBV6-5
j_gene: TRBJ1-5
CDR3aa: CASSPKPQGGQPQHF
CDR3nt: TGTGCCAGCAGCCCAAAACCACAGGGCGGTCAGCCCCAGCATTTT

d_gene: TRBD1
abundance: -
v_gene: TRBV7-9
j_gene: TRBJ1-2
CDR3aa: CASSPKGQVYGYTF
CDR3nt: TGTGCCAGCAGCCCGAAGGGACAGGTATATGGCTACACCTTC

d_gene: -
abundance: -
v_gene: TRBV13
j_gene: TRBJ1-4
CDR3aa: CATRSGGATNEKLVF
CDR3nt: TGTGCCACCCGGAGCGGGGGAGCAACCAATGAAAAACTGGTTTTT